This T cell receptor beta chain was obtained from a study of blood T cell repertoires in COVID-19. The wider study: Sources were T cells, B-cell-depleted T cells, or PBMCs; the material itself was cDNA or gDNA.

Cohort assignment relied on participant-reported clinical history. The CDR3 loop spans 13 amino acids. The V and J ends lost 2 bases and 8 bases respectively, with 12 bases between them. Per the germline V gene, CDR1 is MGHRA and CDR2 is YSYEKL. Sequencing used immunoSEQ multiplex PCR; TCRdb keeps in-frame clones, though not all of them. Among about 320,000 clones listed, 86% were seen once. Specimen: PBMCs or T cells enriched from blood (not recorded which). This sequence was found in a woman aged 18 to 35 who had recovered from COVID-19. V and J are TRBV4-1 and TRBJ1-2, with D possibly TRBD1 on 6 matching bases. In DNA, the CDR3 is TGCGCCAGCAGCCAAAACAGGGAACGGGGCTACACCTTC. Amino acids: CASSQNRERGYTF.